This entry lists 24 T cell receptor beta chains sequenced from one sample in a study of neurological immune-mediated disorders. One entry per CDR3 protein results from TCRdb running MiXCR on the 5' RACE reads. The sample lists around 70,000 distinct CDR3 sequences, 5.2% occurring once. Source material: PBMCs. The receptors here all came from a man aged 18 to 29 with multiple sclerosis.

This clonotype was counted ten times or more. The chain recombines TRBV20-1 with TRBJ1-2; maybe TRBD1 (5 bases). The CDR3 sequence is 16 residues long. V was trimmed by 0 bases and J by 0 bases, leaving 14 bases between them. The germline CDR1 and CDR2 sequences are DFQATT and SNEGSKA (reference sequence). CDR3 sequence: CSARDSGDSTNYGYTF. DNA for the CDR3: TGCAGTGCTAGAGATTCGGGTGACAGCACTAACTATGGCTACACCTTC.

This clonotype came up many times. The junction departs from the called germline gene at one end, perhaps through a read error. In DNA form, the CDR3 reads TGTGCCAGCAGCTTAGAACACAATCAGCCCCAGAATTTT. Encoded protein: CASSLEHNQPQNF. This chain uses TRBV7-2 with TRBJ1-5; D remains ambiguous. The CDR3 runs 13 residues. Per germline, CDR1 SGHTA and CDR2 FQGNSA.

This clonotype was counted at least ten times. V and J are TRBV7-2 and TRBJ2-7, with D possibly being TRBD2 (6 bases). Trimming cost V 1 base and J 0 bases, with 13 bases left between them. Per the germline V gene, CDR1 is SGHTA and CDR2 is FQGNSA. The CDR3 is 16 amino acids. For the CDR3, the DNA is TGTGCCAGCAGCTTAGGATATGGAGCGGGCTCCTACGAGCAGTACTTC. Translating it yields CASSLGYGAGSYEQYF. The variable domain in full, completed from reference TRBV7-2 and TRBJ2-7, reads GAGVSQSPSNKVTEKGKDVELRCDPISGHTALYWYRQSLGQGLEFLIYFQGNSAPDKSGLPSDRFSAERTGGSVSTLTIQRTQQEDSAVYLCASSLGYGAGSYEQYFGPGTRLTVT.

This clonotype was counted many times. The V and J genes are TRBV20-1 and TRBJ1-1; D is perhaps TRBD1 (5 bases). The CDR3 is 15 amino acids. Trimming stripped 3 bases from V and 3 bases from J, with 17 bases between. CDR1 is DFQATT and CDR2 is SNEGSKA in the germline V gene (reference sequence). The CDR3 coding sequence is TGCAGTGCTAGGGGATCGGGGCTGGGGTACACTGAAGCTTTCTTT. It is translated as CSARGSGLGYTEAFF.

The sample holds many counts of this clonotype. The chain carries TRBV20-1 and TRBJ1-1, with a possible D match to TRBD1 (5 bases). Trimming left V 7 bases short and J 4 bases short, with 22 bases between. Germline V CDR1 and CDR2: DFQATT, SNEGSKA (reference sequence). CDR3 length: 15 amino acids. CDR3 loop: CSVPRNGGVGTEAFF. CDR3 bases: TGCAGTGTTCCCCGGAACGGGGGAGTTGGCACTGAAGCTTTCTTT.

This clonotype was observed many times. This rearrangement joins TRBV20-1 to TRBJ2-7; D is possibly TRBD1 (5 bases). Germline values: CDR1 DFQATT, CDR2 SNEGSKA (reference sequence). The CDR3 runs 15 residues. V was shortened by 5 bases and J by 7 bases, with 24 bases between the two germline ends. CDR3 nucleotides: TGCAGTGCTGAACCGACAGACCGAGATCTACGTGAGCAGTACTTC. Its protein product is CSAEPTDRDLREQYF.

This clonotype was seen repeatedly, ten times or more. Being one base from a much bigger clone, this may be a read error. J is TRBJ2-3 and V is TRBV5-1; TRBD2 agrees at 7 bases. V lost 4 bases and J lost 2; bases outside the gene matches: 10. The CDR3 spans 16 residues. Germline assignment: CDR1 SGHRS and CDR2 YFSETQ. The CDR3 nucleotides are TGCGCCAGCAGCGTAGGAGCGGGAACTATCACAGATACGCAGTATTTT. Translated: CASSVGAGTITDTQYF. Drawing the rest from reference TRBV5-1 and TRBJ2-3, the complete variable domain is KAGVTQTPRYLIKTRGQQVTLSCSPISGHRSVSWYQQTPGQGLQFLFEYFSETQRNKGNFPGRFSGRQFSNSRSEMNVSTLELGDSALYLCASSVGAGTITDTQYFGPGTRLTVL.

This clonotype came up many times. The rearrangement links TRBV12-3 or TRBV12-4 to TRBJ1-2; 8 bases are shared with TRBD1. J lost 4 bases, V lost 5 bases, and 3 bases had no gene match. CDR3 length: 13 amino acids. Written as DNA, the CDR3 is TGTGCCAGCAGTCGGGACAGGAGCTATGGCTACACCTTC. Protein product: CASSRDRSYGYTF.

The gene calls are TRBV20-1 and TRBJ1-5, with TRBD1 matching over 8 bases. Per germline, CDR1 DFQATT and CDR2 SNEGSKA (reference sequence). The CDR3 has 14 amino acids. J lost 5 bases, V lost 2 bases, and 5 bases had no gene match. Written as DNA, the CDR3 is TGCAGTGCTAGAAAACAGGGGGAGTATCAGCCCCAGCATTTT. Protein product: CSARKQGEYQPQHF.

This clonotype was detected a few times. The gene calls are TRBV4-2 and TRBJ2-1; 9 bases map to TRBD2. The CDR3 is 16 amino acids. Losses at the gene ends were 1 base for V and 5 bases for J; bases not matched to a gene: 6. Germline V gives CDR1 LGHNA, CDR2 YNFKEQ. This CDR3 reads CASSQAAGGPHNEQFF. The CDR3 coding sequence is TGTGCCAGCAGCCAAGCTGCGGGGGGGCCCCACAATGAGCAGTTCTTC.

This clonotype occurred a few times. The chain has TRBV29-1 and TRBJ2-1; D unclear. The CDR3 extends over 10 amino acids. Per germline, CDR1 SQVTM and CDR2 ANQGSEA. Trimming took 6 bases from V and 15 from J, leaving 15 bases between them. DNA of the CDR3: TGCAGCGTGGTTTGGAGAGTAATGTTCTTC. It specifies CSVVWRVMFF.

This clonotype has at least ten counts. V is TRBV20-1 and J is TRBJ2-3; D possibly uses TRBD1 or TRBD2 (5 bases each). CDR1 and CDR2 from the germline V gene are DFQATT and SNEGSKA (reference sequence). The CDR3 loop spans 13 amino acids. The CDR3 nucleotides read TGCAGCGCACCGGGACGTTCATTGGATACGCAGTATTTT. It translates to CSAPGRSLDTQYF.

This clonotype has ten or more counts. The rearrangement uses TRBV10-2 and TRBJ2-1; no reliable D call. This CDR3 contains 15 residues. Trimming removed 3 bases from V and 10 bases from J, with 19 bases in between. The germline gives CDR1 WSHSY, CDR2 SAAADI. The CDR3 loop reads CASSETEIGAWEQFF. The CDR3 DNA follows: TGCGCCAGCAGTGAAACTGAGATAGGTGCATGGGAGCAGTTCTTC.

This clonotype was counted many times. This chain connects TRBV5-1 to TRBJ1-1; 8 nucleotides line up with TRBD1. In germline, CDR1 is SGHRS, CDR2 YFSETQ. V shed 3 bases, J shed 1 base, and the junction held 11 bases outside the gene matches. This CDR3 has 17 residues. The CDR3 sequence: CASSYSTTQGANTEAFF. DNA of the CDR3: TGCGCCAGCAGCTACTCGACAACCCAGGGGGCGAACACTGAAGCTTTCTTT.

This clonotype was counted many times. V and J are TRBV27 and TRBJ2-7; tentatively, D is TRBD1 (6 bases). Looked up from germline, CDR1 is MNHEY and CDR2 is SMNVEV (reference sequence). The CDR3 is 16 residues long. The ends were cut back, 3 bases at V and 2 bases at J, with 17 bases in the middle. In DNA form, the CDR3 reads TGTGCCAGCAGTTTCGAGGCAGGGGCCTACCCCTACGAGCAGTACTTC. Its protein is CASSFEAGAYPYEQYF.

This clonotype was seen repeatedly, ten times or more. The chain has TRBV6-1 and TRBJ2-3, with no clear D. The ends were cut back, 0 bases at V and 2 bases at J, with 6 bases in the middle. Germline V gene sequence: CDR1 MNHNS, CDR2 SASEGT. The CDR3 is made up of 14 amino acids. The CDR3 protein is CASSEAGSTDTQYF. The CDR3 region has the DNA TGTGCCAGCAGTGAAGCCGGATCCACAGATACGCAGTATTTT.

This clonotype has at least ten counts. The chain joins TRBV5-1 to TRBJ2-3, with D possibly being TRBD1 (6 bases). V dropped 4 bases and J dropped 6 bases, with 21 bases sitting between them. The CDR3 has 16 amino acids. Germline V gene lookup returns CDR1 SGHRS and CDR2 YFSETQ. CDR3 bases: TGCGCCAGCAGCACCTACAGAGTATCCCAGGGGGATACGCAGTATTTT. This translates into CASSTYRVSQGDTQYF. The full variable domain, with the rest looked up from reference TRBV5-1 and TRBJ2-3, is KAGVTQTPRYLIKTRGQQVTLSCSPISGHRSVSWYQQTPGQGLQFLFEYFSETQRNKGNFPGRFSGRQFSNSRSEMNVSTLELGDSALYLCASSTYRVSQGDTQYFGPGTRLTVL.

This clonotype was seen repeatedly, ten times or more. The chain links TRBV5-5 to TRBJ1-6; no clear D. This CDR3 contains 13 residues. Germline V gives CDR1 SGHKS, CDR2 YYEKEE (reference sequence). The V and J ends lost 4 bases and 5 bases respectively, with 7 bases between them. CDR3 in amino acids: CASSPVDNSPLHF. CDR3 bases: TGTGCCAGCAGCCCCGTCGATAATTCACCCCTCCACTTT.

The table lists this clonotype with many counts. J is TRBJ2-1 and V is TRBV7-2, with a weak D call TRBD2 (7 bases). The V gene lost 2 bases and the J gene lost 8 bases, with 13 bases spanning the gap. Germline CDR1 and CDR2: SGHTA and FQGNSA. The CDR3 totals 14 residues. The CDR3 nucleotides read TGTGCCAGCAGCTTAATTTCGGGGGGCGATGAGCAGTTCTTC. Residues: CASSLISGGDEQFF.

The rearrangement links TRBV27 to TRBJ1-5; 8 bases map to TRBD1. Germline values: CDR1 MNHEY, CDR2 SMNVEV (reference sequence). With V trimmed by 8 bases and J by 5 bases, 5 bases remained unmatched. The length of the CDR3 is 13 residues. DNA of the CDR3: TGTGCCAGCGGCGGACAGGGTGATCAGCCCCAGCATTTT. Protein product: CASGGQGDQPQHF.

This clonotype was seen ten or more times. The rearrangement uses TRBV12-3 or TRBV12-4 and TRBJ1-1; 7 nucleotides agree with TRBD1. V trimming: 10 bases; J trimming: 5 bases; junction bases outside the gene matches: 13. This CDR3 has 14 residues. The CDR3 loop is CATKAQQGRTEAFF. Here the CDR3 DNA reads TGTGCCACCAAAGCGCAACAGGGGAGAACTGAAGCTTTCTTT.

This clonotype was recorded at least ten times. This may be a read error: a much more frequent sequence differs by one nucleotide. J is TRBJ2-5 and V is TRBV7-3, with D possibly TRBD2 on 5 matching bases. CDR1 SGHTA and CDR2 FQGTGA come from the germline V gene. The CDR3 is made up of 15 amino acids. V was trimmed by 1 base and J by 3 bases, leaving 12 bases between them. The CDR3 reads CASSLIPTSKETQYF. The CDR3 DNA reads TGTGCCAGCAGCTTAATTCCCACTAGTAAAGAGACCCAGTACTTC.

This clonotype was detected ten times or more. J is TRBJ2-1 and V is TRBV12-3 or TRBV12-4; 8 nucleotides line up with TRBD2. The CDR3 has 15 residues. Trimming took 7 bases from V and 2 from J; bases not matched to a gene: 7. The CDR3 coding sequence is TGTGCCAGCATCAAAGCGGGAGAAACCTACAATGAGCAGTTCTTC. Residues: CASIKAGETYNEQFF.

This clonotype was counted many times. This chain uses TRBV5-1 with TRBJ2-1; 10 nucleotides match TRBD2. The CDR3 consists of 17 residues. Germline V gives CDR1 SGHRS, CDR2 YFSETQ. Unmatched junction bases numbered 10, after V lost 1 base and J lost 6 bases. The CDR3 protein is CASSLPPSGGGPNEQFF. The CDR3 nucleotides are TGCGCCAGCAGCTTGCCACCTAGCGGGGGCGGCCCCAATGAGCAGTTCTTC.